The clone carrying this T cell receptor beta chain came up a few times. The CDR3 length is 13 residues. The sample originates from a study of blood T cell repertoires in COVID-19. At the level of the study: Italy, Spain and the United States were the sources of the convalescent and acute COVID-19 samples.

In the study's own analysis: For nucleated cells, counts were estimated from reference gene primer amplification. Assay: immunoSEQ multiplex PCR; the TCRdb copy retains only in-frame clones and omits some. V and J calls and clone size follow that table, whereas D and trimming were derived from the DNA. The table has tens of thousands of clones, 65% to 90% seen once. This receptor was identified in a woman between 55 and 75 years old with acute or convalescent COVID-19. The sequencing input was peripheral blood. The chain carries TRBV12-2 and TRBJ2-3; the DNA was not compared with TRBD2, the D call given in the table. TRBV12-2 is a listed pseudogene. The CDR3 nucleotides read TGTGCAAGTCGCTCTAGCGGCACAGATACGCAGTATTTT. This codes for CASRSSGTDTQYF.